These 24 T cell receptor beta chains originate from one sample sequenced in a study of CD8+CD57+ T cells in acquired aplastic anemia. Investigators profiled TCR beta VDJ and CDR3 from genomic DNA template. TCRdb re-analysed the reads in MiXCR, keeping a single row per CDR3 protein. The sample carries 150,000 to 200,000 distinct CDR3 sequences, roughly 45% recorded once. Sequences were obtained from sorted CD4+, CD8+, or CD8+CD57+ T cells (not recorded which) from PBMCs. These receptors were collected from a human donor in good health.

The chain uses TRBV29-1 and TRBJ1-2; D is uncertain. The germline V gene has CDR1 SQVTM and CDR2 ANQGSEA. V shed 6 bases and J shed 4 bases, with 6 bases lying between them. This CDR3 spans 10 amino acids. The CDR3 loop is CSVQSYGYTF. Written as DNA, the CDR3 is TGCAGCGTCCAATCCTATGGCTACACCTTC.

This clonotype appeared many times. The chain has TRBV7-2 and TRBJ2-7, with unresolved D. V shed 6 bases and J shed 2 bases, with 8 bases lying between them. The germline V gene encodes CDR1 SGHTA and CDR2 FQGNSA. The CDR3 is made up of 12 amino acids. The CDR3 coding sequence is TGTGCCAGCAGTCGGACCACCTACGAGCAGTACTTC. Translation: CASSRTTYEQYF. Together with reference TRBV7-2 and TRBJ2-7, the CDR3 gives the full variable domain: GAGVSQSPSNKVTEKGKDVELRCDPISGHTALYWYRQSLGQGLEFLIYFQGNSAPDKSGLPSDRFSAERTGGSVSTLTIQRTQQEDSAVYLCASSRTTYEQYFGPGTRLTVT.

The chain has TRBV4-3 and TRBJ2-1; 8 nucleotides agree with TRBD2. V shed 4 bases, J shed 4 bases, and the junction held 9 bases outside the gene matches. Germline V gene sequence: CDR1 LGHNA, CDR2 YSLEER. The CDR3 spans 16 residues. The CDR3 is CASSRSSGGLYNEQFF. Written as DNA, the CDR3 is TGCGCCAGCAGCCGTTCAAGCGGGGGATTATACAATGAGCAGTTCTTC.

The genes are TRBV2 and TRBJ2-2; 9 positions match TRBD2. J was trimmed by 3 bases and V by 3 bases; bases with no gene match: 2. In germline, CDR1 is SNHLY, CDR2 FYNNEI. The CDR3 totals 15 residues. This CDR3 is CASSELAGYTGELFF. CDR3 coding DNA: TGTGCCAGCAGTGAGCTAGCGGGGTACACCGGGGAGCTGTTTTTT.

There are a few counts of this clonotype. The CDR3 reads CASSSRLAAYNEQFF. CDR3 DNA sequence: TGTGCCAGCAGCTCCAGACTAGCGGCCTACAATGAGCAGTTCTTC. This chain uses TRBV11-2 with TRBJ2-1; 9 nucleotides align to TRBD2. V shed 4 bases and J 2 bases; nucleotides not matched to a gene: 3. The germline gives CDR1 SGHAT, CDR2 FQNNGV. CDR3 length: 15 amino acids.

This clonotype has more than one count but fewer than ten. The chain couples TRBV6-1 to TRBJ2-7; 9 bases align to TRBD1. Trimming at V came to 6 bases and at J to 2 bases, leaving 8 bases not matched to a gene. The CDR3 covers 15 residues. From germline, CDR1 is MNHNS and CDR2 SASEGT. CDR3 in amino acids: CASSPQGAVPYEQYF. The CDR3 nucleotides are TGTGCCAGCAGCCCACAGGGGGCAGTACCCTACGAGCAGTACTTC.

This clonotype was observed at least ten times. CDR3: CASSLTGEETQYF. Written as DNA, the CDR3 is TGTGCCAGCAGCCTAACTGGGGAAGAGACCCAGTACTTC. This sequence joins TRBV7-8 and TRBJ2-5; no definite D call. Trimming removed 5 bases from V and 3 bases from J, with 10 bases in between. This CDR3 is 13 amino acids long. Germline CDR1 is SGHVS and CDR2 is FQNEAQ. Full variable domain (missing parts from reference TRBV7-8 and TRBJ2-5): GAGVSQSPRYKVAKRGQDVALRCDPISGHVSLFWYQQALGQGPEFLTYFQNEAQLDKSGLPSDRFFAERPEGSVSTLKIQRTQQEDSAVYLCASSLTGEETQYFGPGTRLLVL.

The sample holds one count of this clonotype. The conserved final phenylalanine or tryptophan is absent from the CDR3, which likely points to a read error. The DNA is omitted, as the CDR3 cannot be located on it reliably, and the CDR3 follows TCRdb's listing. The rearrangement uses TRBV7-8 and TRBJ1-6; the D call of TRBD1 is as the table states it, not checked on the DNA. Germline CDR1 is SGHVS and CDR2 is FQNEAQ. The CDR3 is 14 residues long, ends included. CDR3 residues: CASSAQGAASPPHC.

This clonotype was found many times. The V call is TRBV4-1, the J call TRBJ1-6, with D hard to call. Trimming pared 3 bases from V and 4 bases from J, leaving 10 bases between. Germline CDR1 reads MGHRA; CDR2 reads YSYEKL. This CDR3 spans 15 amino acids. CDR3 sequence: CASSQEDGYNSPLHF. Here the CDR3 DNA reads TGCGCCAGCAGCCAGGAGGACGGGTATAATTCACCCCTCCACTTT.

Of note for this clonotype: A much larger clone is a single base away; this may be a read error. V is TRBV28 and J is TRBJ1-6, with D perhaps matching TRBD1 (5 bases). V lost 5 bases, J lost 6 bases, and 17 bases lay in between. Germline-derived CDR1 and CDR2 are MDHEN and SYDVKM. CDR3 length: 16 amino acids. As DNA, the CDR3 is TGTGCCAGCAGTGGGGCAGGGAGTGGCTGTAATTCACCCCTCCACTTT. Encoded protein: CASSGAGSGCNSPLHF. The complete variable domain, with remaining parts taken from reference TRBV28 and TRBJ1-6, reads DVKVTQSSRYLVKRTGEKVFLECVQDMDHENMFWYRQDPGLGLRLIYFSYDVKMKEKGDIPEGYSVSREKKERFSLILESASTNQTSMYLCASSGAGSGCNSPLHFGNGTRLTVT.

The chain recombines TRBV29-1 with TRBJ2-1; 9 bases fit TRBD1. The junction had 6 bases not matched to a gene; V was cut back by 5 bases and J by 4 bases. The V gene's germline CDR1 is SQVTM and CDR2 ANQGSEA. The CDR3 length is 14 residues. CDR3 DNA: TGCAGCGTTACAGGGGGCATTCTTTACAATGAGCAGTTCTTC. Residues: CSVTGGILYNEQFF.

This clonotype came up many times. The gene calls are TRBV2 and TRBJ1-1, with a weak D call TRBD1 (5 bases). The CDR3 length is 13 residues. With 5 bases removed from V and 6 bases from J, the gap between germline ends came to 13 bases. Germline V gives CDR1 SNHLY, CDR2 FYNNEI. The CDR3 DNA is TGTGCCAGCAGTTGGGTCGGGGGATCTGAAGCTTTCTTT. It codes for CASSWVGGSEAFF.

V is TRBV10-3 and J is TRBJ2-3; possible D gene TRBD1, 6 bases. Germline lookup yields CDR1 ENHRY and CDR2 SYGVKD. The CDR3 sequence is 11 residues long. V was clipped by 4 bases and J by 11 bases, with 10 bases between them. In DNA form, the CDR3 reads TGTGCCATCAGTGGACCGGGACAGCAGTATTTT. It yields the protein CAISGPGQQYF.

This clonotype was recorded many times. The V gene is TRBV12-5, the J gene TRBJ2-5; TRBD1 might be the D (6 bases). Per germline, CDR1 LGHNT and CDR2 FRNRAP. The CDR3 extends over 15 amino acids. Trimming shortened V by 0 bases and J by 5 bases, and 13 bases separated the two germline ends. The CDR3 sequence: CASGLVGSGAETQYF. The CDR3 nucleotides are TGTGCTAGTGGTTTGGTAGGGTCAGGGGCGGAGACCCAGTACTTC.

The CDR3 protein is CSAQLATTDTQYF. The DNA of the CDR3 is TGCAGTGCCCAACTGGCAACCACAGATACGCAGTATTTT. This chain joins TRBV20-1 and TRBJ2-3; D is undetermined. The CDR3 runs to 13 residues. Germline V gene lookup returns CDR1 DFQATT and CDR2 SNEGSKA (reference sequence). V gave up 6 bases and J gave up 2 bases, with 12 bases separating them.

This rearrangement joins TRBV5-1 to TRBJ1-1; D might be TRBD1 (5 bases). The CDR3 has 15 residues. V dropped 0 bases and J dropped 4 bases, with 13 bases sitting between them. Germline loops: CDR1 SGHRS, CDR2 YFSETQ. The CDR3 here is CASSLVERGSTEAFF. CDR3 DNA: TGCGCCAGCAGCTTGGTCGAACGGGGGTCCACTGAAGCTTTCTTT.

Ten or more counts support this clonotype. The chain is built from TRBV2 and TRBJ2-7, with 7 nucleotides matching TRBD1. V was clipped by 7 bases and J by 6 bases; unmatched bases: 12. The CDR3 loop spans 14 amino acids. Germline V gives CDR1 SNHLY, CDR2 FYNNEI. This CDR3 is CASTGTDNRGEQYF. The CDR3 DNA reads as TGTGCCAGCACCGGGACAGACAATAGGGGCGAGCAGTACTTC.

V usage is TRBV7-3 and J usage is TRBJ2-1, with 7 bases matching TRBD2. This CDR3 is 13 amino acids long. Trimming removed 1 base from V and 9 bases from J; junction bases left unmatched: 3. Germline V gene data show CDR1 as SGHTA and CDR2 as FQGTGA. CDR3 nucleotides: TGTGCCAGCAGCTTAATTCCGGGGGGTGAGCAGTTCTTC. It yields the protein CASSLIPGGEQFF.

This clonotype was seen a handful of times. CDR3 bases: TGTGCCAGCTCTATCGACAGGGGGGGCAATCAGCCCCAGCATTTT. Translated, it gives CASSIDRGGNQPQHF. J is TRBJ1-5 and V is TRBV18, with 9 bases fitting TRBD1. Germline V lookup: CDR1 KGHSH, CDR2 LQKENI. V was pared by 6 bases and J by 2 bases, with 5 bases of the junction left unmatched. CDR3 size: 15 residues.

The chain carries TRBV29-1 and TRBJ2-1; TRBD1 might be the D (5 bases). V dropped 6 bases and J dropped 6 bases, with 18 bases sitting between them. The length of the CDR3 is 14 residues. CDR1 is SQVTM, CDR2 ANQGSEA, per germline. The CDR3 reads CSVQGSYSLNEQFF. The CDR3 coding sequence is TGCAGCGTCCAGGGTTCGTATAGTCTCAATGAGCAGTTCTTC.

This clonotype was detected many times. This chain joins TRBV5-1 and TRBJ2-2; D is unresolved. CDR3 length: 15 residues. Trimming cost V 4 bases and J 0 bases, with 10 bases left between them. Germline V gene data show CDR1 as SGHRS and CDR2 as YFSETQ. The CDR3, as DNA: TGCGCCAGCAGCGGGTCAGTGTCGAACACCGGGGAGCTGTTTTTT. This sequence encodes CASSGSVSNTGELFF.

The rearrangement uses TRBV29-1 and TRBJ1-2; the match to TRBD1 covers 9 bases. Trimming took 8 bases from V and 3 from J; bases not matched to a gene: 10. The CDR3 loop spans 14 amino acids. The V gene's germline CDR1 is SQVTM and CDR2 ANQGSEA. The CDR3 DNA follows: TGCAGCTACTTAAGGACAGGGGTGTACTATGGCTACACCTTC. Translation: CSYLRTGVYYGYTF.

The chain recombines TRBV3-1 with TRBJ1-5; tentatively, D is TRBD1 (6 bases). The CDR3 spans 16 residues. Deletions cut 4 bases from V and 3 bases from J, with 16 bases between. Germline assignment: CDR1 LGHDT and CDR2 YNNKEL (reference sequence). CDR3 sequence (DNA): TGTGCCAGCAGCCGAATAATCGGACAGTCCAATCAGCCCCAGCATTTT. Protein product: CASSRIIGQSNQPQHF. Using reference TRBV3-1 and TRBJ1-5 for the parts outside the CDR3, the full variable domain is DTAVSQTPKYLVTQMGNDKSIKCEQNLGHDTMYWYKQDSKKFLKIMFSYNNKELIINETVPNRFSPKSPDKAHLNLHINSLELGDSAVYFCASSRIIGQSNQPQHFGDGTRLSIL.

The chain carries TRBV5-3 and TRBJ1-2; D call uncertain. TRBV5-3 falls under the ORF class, with uncertain function. The CDR3 spans 13 residues. The V and J ends lost 8 bases and 7 bases respectively, with 18 bases between them. The DNA of the CDR3 is TGTGCCAGCAGCGGCCTGCGGGAATTTGGCTACACCTTC. It yields the protein CASSGLREFGYTF.